This T cell receptor (beta chain) was captured by sequencing in a study of cytomegalovirus exposure and HLA in healthy donors. This PCR relied on a set of 60 Vbeta primers and 13 Jbeta primers. Sequencing used immunoSEQ multiplex PCR; TCRdb keeps in-frame clones, though not all of them. The sample shows about 200,000 clones, about four fifths of them seen only once. Remarks on this clone: Its antigen remains unidentified.

General study results and limits: A later analysis linked a missense variant in DCLRE1C to the trimming of TCR beta V and J genes.

This CDR3 contains 15 residues. In germline, CDR1 is SGHVS, CDR2 FQNEAQ. V was shortened by 5 bases and J by 1 base, with 14 bases between the two germline ends. The clonotype originates from a male donor in good health and CMV-seropositive. The specimen sequenced was PBMCs. The chain employs TRBV7-8 and TRBJ1-1, with D possibly being TRBD1 (5 bases). The CDR3 bases are TGTGCCAGCAGCCCCAGGGTGCGTCAGAACACTGAAGCTTTCTTT. Encoded protein: CASSPRVRQNTEAFF.